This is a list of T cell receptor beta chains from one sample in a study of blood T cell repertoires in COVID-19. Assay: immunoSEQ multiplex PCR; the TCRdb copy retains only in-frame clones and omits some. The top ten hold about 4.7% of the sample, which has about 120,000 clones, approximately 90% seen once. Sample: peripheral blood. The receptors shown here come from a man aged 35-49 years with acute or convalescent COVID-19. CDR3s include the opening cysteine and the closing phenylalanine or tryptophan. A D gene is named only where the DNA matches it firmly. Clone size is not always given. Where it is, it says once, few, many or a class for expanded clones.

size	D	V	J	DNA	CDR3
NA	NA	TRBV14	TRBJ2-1	TGTGCCAGCATGGTAACACGGGGCTACAATGAGCAGTTCTTC	CASMVTRGYNEQFF
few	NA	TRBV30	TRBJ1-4	TGTGCCTGGAGTCTGGGGGGAATCTCTGAGAAACTGTTTTTT	CAWSLGGISEKLFF
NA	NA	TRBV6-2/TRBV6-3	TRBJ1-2	TGTGCCAGCAGTTACTCGGCAGGGCAGGTTGGCTACACCTTC	CASSYSAGQVGYTF
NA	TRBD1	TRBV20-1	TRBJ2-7	TGCAGTTGGGGGACAGTCTACGAGCAGTACTTC	CSWGTVYEQYF
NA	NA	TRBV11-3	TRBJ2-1	TGTGCCAGCAGCTTAGCGGGAGAGTATGAGCAGTTCTTC	CASSLAGEYEQFF
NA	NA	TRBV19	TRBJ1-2	TGTGCCAGCTATACAGGGAACTATGGCTACACCTTC	CASYTGNYGYTF
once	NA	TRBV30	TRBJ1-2	TGTGCCTGGAGTGGGGGGGGAGAAAAAGGCTACACCTTC	CAWSGGGEKGYTF
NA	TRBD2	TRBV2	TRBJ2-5	TGTGCCAGCAGTCTAGCGGGAGTGGAAGAGACCCAGTACTTC	CASSLAGVEETQYF
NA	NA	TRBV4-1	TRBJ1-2	TGCGCCAGCAGCCAAGCGGGGGGGAGTGGCTACACCTTC	CASSQAGGSGYTF
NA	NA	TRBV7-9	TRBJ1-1	TGTGCCAGCACCAAAAGGACAGTTATGAACACTGAAGCTTTCTTT	CASTKRTVMNTEAFF
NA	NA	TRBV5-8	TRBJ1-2	TGTGCCAGCAGCTTGGCCGGGGGGGTTTACTATGGCTACACCTTC	CASSLAGGVYYGYTF
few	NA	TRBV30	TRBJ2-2	TGTGCCTGGAGTCAAATTGCAGGGCGTACCGGGGAGCTGTTTTTT	CAWSQIAGRTGELFF
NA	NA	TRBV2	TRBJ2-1	TGTGCCAGCAGCGAACCCACTACGCCCTCCTACAATGAGCAGTTCTTC	CASSEPTTPSYNEQFF
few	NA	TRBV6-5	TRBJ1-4	TGTGCCAGCAGTTATAACAGGGCCAATGAAAAACTGTTTTTT	CASSYNRANEKLFF
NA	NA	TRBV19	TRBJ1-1	TGTGCCAGTAGTTACGACACGATGAACACTGAAGCTTTCTTT	CASSYDTMNTEAFF
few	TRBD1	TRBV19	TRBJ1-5	TGTGCCAGTAGTATGGGACAGGGGGCATATCAGCCCCAGCATTTT	CASSMGQGAYQPQHF
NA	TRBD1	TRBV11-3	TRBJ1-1	TGTGCCAGCAGCCAGACAGGGGAGAGCACTGAAGCTTTCTTT	CASSQTGESTEAFF
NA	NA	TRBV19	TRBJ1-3	TGTGCCAGTACCATGGGACACATCAGCTCTGGAAACACCATATATTTT	CASTMGHISSGNTIYF
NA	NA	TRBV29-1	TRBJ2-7	TGCAGCGTTGAATTCGGGTATGAGCAGTACTTC	CSVEFGYEQYF
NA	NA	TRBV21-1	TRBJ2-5	TGTGCCAGCAGCAATGCAAGAGAGACGAGGACTAGCGGGAGGGCCAAGCAAGAGACCCAGTACTTC	CASSNARETRTSGRAKQETQYF